The 29 T cell receptor beta chains in this list originate from one sample, sequenced in a study of metastatic and nonmetastatic thyroid tumors. TCRdb reprocessed the PCR reads using MiXCR. The table lists tens of thousands of clones, more than 25% of them singletons. All patients were treatment-naive before thyroid surgery. The specimen sequenced was blood. These receptors all come from a female donor with papillary thyroid cancer or a benign thyroid nodule (not recorded which). Some clones in this sample may be carry-over from other donors' samples.

The CDR3 here is CSARGQGEGANYGYTF. The CDR3, as DNA: TGCAGTGCTAGAGGACAGGGGGAAGGAGCTAACTATGGCTACACCTTC. The chain employs TRBV20-1 and TRBJ1-2; 9 nucleotides align to TRBD1. J lost 0 bases, V lost 1 base, and 6 bases had no gene match. The CDR3 is 16 amino acids. Germline assignment: CDR1 DFQATT and CDR2 SNEGSKA (reference sequence).

This clone was counted at least ten times. One end of the junction is discordant with germline, which a read error may explain. The V and J genes are TRBV13 and TRBJ1-1; D not resolved. Germline values: CDR1 PRHDT, CDR2 FYEKMQ (reference sequence). CDR3 size: 12 residues. CDR3 amino acids: CASSLGFTEAFF. The CDR3, as DNA: TGTGCCAGCAGCCTAGGGTTCACTGAAGCTTTCTTT.

The V and J genes are TRBV6-1 and TRBJ2-5; 8 bases agree with TRBD2. The CDR3 runs to 15 residues. Germline V gene sequence: CDR1 MNHNS, CDR2 SASEGT. The V and J ends lost 8 bases and 4 bases, in that order; junction bases with no gene match: 12. Here the CDR3 reads CASRRGLARRETQYF. The CDR3 DNA reads as TGTGCCAGCCGGCGAGGACTAGCCCGCAGAGAGACCCAGTACTTC.

The CDR3 loop reads CASRAGELFF. The CDR3 DNA sequence: TGTGCCAGCAGGGCCGGGGAGCTGTTTTTT. The rearrangement links TRBV7-2 to TRBJ2-2; D call uncertain. This CDR3 contains 10 residues. From germline, CDR1 is SGHTA and CDR2 FQGNSA. With 6 bases removed from V and 6 bases from J, the gap between germline ends came to 2 bases.

About this clone: At one end, the junction sequence differs from germline, possibly due to a read error. This chain connects TRBV12-3 or TRBV12-4 to TRBJ2-2; no firm D call. The CDR3 has 13 amino acids. The CDR3 nucleotides are TGTGCCAGCACTTTATCGAACACCGGGGAGCTGTTTTTT. Translation gives CASTLSNTGELFF.

This clone occurred once. The rearrangement uses TRBV18 and TRBJ1-6, with unresolved D. CDR1 and CDR2 (germline): KGHSH, LQKENI. Trimming stripped 3 bases from V and 7 bases from J, with 13 bases between. This CDR3 is built from 15 residues. The CDR3 spells CASSPLTGGNSPLHF. As DNA, the CDR3 is TGTGCCAGCTCACCGTTAACGGGCGGGAATTCACCCCTCCACTTT.

This clone was detected ten times or more. V and J are TRBV6-5 and TRBJ1-1; D gene unclear. V gave up 2 bases and J gave up 1 base, with 11 bases separating them. CDR1 is MNHEY, CDR2 SVGAGI, per germline. This CDR3 is built from 15 residues. The CDR3 DNA follows: TGTGCCAGCAGTTACAGGGAAATGTCGAACACTGAAGCTTTCTTT. It specifies CASSYREMSNTEAFF.

The chain has TRBV24-1 and TRBJ1-4; 10 nucleotides agree with TRBD1. The CDR3 sequence is 13 residues long. From germline, CDR1 is KGHDR and CDR2 SFDVKD. V lost 12 bases to trimming and J lost 9 bases; unmatched junction nucleotides: 9. The CDR3 DNA is TGTGCCGTGGGACCGGGACAGGGGCAAAAACTGTTTTTT. Amino acids: CAVGPGQGQKLFF.

The rearrangement joins TRBV27 to TRBJ2-7, with 10 bases lining up with TRBD2. This CDR3 is 15 amino acids long. With V trimmed by 8 bases and J by 5 bases, 12 bases remained unmatched. CDR1 is MNHEY, CDR2 SMNVEV, per germline (reference sequence). The CDR3 loop reads CASASGRVLGNEQYF. The CDR3 nucleotides are TGTGCCAGCGCGAGCGGGAGGGTCCTGGGGAACGAGCAGTACTTC.

This clone has a handful of counts. The V gene is TRBV28, the J gene TRBJ2-1; 11 positions agree with TRBD2. Losses at the gene ends were 5 bases for V and 2 bases for J; bases not matched to a gene: 5. Per the germline V gene, CDR1 is MDHEN and CDR2 is SYDVKM. The CDR3 is 16 residues long. The CDR3 is CASSPPGLAAYNEQFF. The CDR3 DNA sequence: TGTGCCAGCAGTCCCCCGGGACTAGCGGCCTACAATGAGCAGTTCTTC. Filled out from reference TRBV28 and TRBJ2-1, the complete variable domain reads DVKVTQSSRYLVKRTGEKVFLECVQDMDHENMFWYRQDPGLGLRLIYFSYDVKMKEKGDIPEGYSVSREKKERFSLILESASTNQTSMYLCASSPPGLAAYNEQFFGPGTRLTVL.

The chain recombines TRBV20-1 with TRBJ1-2; no reliable D call. CDR1 is DFQATT and CDR2 is SNEGSKA in the germline V gene (reference sequence). The CDR3 is made up of 11 amino acids. V lost 6 bases and J 8 bases, leaving 13 bases between the germline ends. The CDR3 spells CSAGLKEGYTF. CDR3 nucleotides: TGCAGTGCGGGATTGAAGGAGGGCTACACCTTC.

The J gene is TRBJ1-6, the V gene TRBV5-5, with TRBD1 matching over 9 bases. The length of the CDR3 is 14 residues. Germline loops: CDR1 SGHKS, CDR2 YYEKEE (reference sequence). V trimming: 5 bases; J trimming: 9 bases; junction bases outside the gene matches: 6. CDR3 sequence reads: CASSLGQGGSPLHF. The CDR3 DNA follows: TGTGCCAGCAGTCTGGGACAGGGAGGTTCACCCCTCCACTTT.

This clone appeared a few times. CDR3 in DNA: TGTGCCAGCAGGGGTTTGTTAGCCGGCGAGCAGTACTTC. Residues: CASRGLLAGEQYF. The gene calls are TRBV6-1 and TRBJ2-7; D remains ambiguous. Trimming took off 6 bases at V and 6 bases at J, with 15 bases between the two ends. The CDR3 has 13 amino acids. Germline CDR1 is MNHNS and CDR2 is SASEGT.

This CDR3 is CASSQDPWGAGETQYF. The CDR3 DNA reads TGTGCCAGCAGCCAAGATCCATGGGGGGCGGGGGAGACCCAGTACTTC. The chain couples TRBV4-2 to TRBJ2-5; perhaps D is TRBD1 or TRBD2 (6 bases each). The germline V gene has CDR1 LGHNA and CDR2 YNFKEQ. The V gene lost 0 bases and the J gene lost 5 bases, with 16 bases spanning the gap. The CDR3 contains 16 residues.

This clone was counted at least ten times. This CDR3 is also generated by other DNA sequences in the sample. The V gene is TRBV27, the J gene TRBJ1-2; no clear D. The V gene's germline CDR1 is MNHEY and CDR2 SMNVEV (reference sequence). CDR3 length: 13 amino acids. V was cut by 6 bases and J by 1 base, with 9 bases left in between. As DNA, the CDR3 is TGTGCCAGCAGCTTCGAGGGTAACTATGGCTACACCTTC. Protein product: CASSFEGNYGYTF.

This chain connects TRBV10-1 to TRBJ2-2; 11 bases are shared with TRBD2. The CDR3 totals 19 residues. The junction had 14 bases not matched to a gene; V was cut back by 8 bases and J by 0 bases. Per the germline V gene, CDR1 is WNHNN and CDR2 is SYGVQD (reference sequence). DNA for the CDR3: TGCGCCAGCCTCGGACTAGCGGGCATGGAACGCGCGAACACCGGGGAGCTGTTTTTT. Amino acids: CASLGLAGMERANTGELFF.

This clone has a handful of counts. The chain joins TRBV24-1 to TRBJ2-1; D may be TRBD1 (6 bases). The germline V gene has CDR1 KGHDR and CDR2 SFDVKD. CDR3 length: 14 amino acids. Trimming removed 3 bases at V and 10 bases at J, with 15 bases between. For the CDR3, the DNA is TGTGCCACCAGTGATACCCACAGGGAAGACGAGCAGTTCTTC. Protein: CATSDTHREDEQFF.

The chain links TRBV20-1 to TRBJ2-1, with D tentatively TRBD1 or TRBD2 (5 bases each). Germline CDR1 is DFQATT and CDR2 is SNEGSKA (reference sequence). V lost 4 bases and J lost 5, with 12 bases in between. The length of the CDR3 is 13 residues. The CDR3 DNA is TGCAGTGCTATTTGGGGGATTAACAATGAGCAGTTCTTC. This sequence encodes CSAIWGINNEQFF.

The gene calls are TRBV11-2 and TRBJ2-7; 7 nucleotides agree with TRBD1. In germline, CDR1 is SGHAT, CDR2 FQNNGV. The V and J ends lost 1 base and 1 base, in that order; junction bases with no gene match: 7. The CDR3 has 16 residues. The CDR3 bases are TGTGCCAGCAGCTTAGGGGCCGGGACAGTTTCCTACGAGCAGTACTTC. This translates into CASSLGAGTVSYEQYF.

This clone was counted ten times or more. A much bigger clone sits one base away, suggesting this may be a read error. V usage is TRBV11-1 and J usage is TRBJ2-7, with 12 nucleotides matching TRBD2. CDR1 and CDR2 (germline): SGHAT, FQDESV (reference sequence). The CDR3 is made up of 17 amino acids. J was trimmed by 3 bases and V by 5 bases; bases with no gene match: 11. CDR3 DNA sequence: TGTGCCAGCAGCCGACGTGGACTAGCGGGGAAGGGCTACGAGCAGTACTTC. Its translation is CASSRRGLAGKGYEQYF. Looking up the rest from reference TRBV11-1 and TRBJ2-7 gives the full variable domain: EAEVAQSPRYKITEKSQAVAFWCDPISGHATLYWYRQILGQGPELLVQFQDESVVDDSQLPKDRFSAERLKGVDSTLKIQPAELGDSAMYLCASSRRGLAGKGYEQYFGPGTRLTVT.

This clone has a handful of counts. V gene TRBV6-1 combines with J gene TRBJ2-1, with 12 bases fitting TRBD1. V lost 4 bases and J lost 5; bases outside the gene matches: 3. This CDR3 spans 15 amino acids. Germline assignment: CDR1 MNHNS and CDR2 SASEGT. The CDR3 loop is CASSVGQGAHNEQFF. Written as DNA, the CDR3 is TGTGCCAGCAGTGTGGGACAGGGGGCTCACAATGAGCAGTTCTTC.

As concerns this clone: The junction differs from germline at one of its ends, possibly a read error. The J gene is TRBJ2-5, the V gene TRBV4-1; perhaps TRBD2 as D (5 bases). Germline V gene data show CDR1 as MGHRA and CDR2 as YSYEKL. The CDR3 consists of 16 residues. The CDR3 is CTSSQGILGVGETQYF. CDR3 DNA: TGCACCAGCAGCCAAGGTATCCTGGGAGTCGGGGAGACCCAGTACTTC.

This clone appeared a few times. This chain uses TRBV7-9 with TRBJ2-3, with D possibly TRBD2 on 6 matching bases. Germline V gene lookup returns CDR1 SEHNR and CDR2 FQNEAQ (reference sequence). CDR3 length equals 14 residues. Trimming cost V 3 bases and J 4 bases, with 11 bases left between them. CDR3 bases: TGTGCCAGCAGCTTGCAGTGGGAGGCAGATACGCAGTATTTT. This translates into CASSLQWEADTQYF.

This clone came up once. The rearrangement uses TRBV4-1 and TRBJ1-2; TRBD1 agrees at 10 bases. CDR1 MGHRA and CDR2 YSYEKL come from the germline V gene. The CDR3 runs 16 residues. The V segment lost 3 bases and the J segment 5 bases; nucleotides outside the gene matches: 9. CDR3 sequence reads: CASSHLKTGGEYGYTF. In DNA, the CDR3 is TGCGCCAGCAGCCACCTGAAGACAGGGGGCGAGTATGGCTACACCTTC.

This clone occurred a few times. The chain links TRBV19 to TRBJ1-5; no reliable D call. This CDR3 has 14 amino acids. V lost 5 bases to trimming and J lost 0 bases, with 8 bases between them. Per the germline V gene, CDR1 is LNHDA and CDR2 is SQIVND (reference sequence). The CDR3 sequence: CASSLDYSNQPQHF. The CDR3 DNA sequence: TGTGCCAGTAGTCTTGATTATAGCAATCAGCCCCAGCATTTT.

Many counts were recorded for this clone. This sequence joins TRBV27 and TRBJ2-2, with D unclear. The CDR3 totals 13 residues. Trimming stripped 4 bases from V and 1 base from J, with 4 bases between. In germline, CDR1 is MNHEY, CDR2 SMNVEV (reference sequence). CDR3 coding DNA: TGTGCCAGCAGTTATCAGAACACCGGGGAGCTGTTTTTT. Protein: CASSYQNTGELFF.

The rearrangement joins TRBV5-4 to TRBJ2-7, with 10 positions matching TRBD1. J lost 4 bases, V lost 3 bases, and 4 bases had no gene match. Germline-derived CDR1 and CDR2 are SGHNT and YYREEE (reference sequence). The CDR3 covers 14 residues. For the CDR3, the DNA is TGTGCCAGCAGCTCCCGGGACAGGGGTTACGAGCAGTACTTC. It encodes CASSSRDRGYEQYF.

Within the sample, this clone is medium-sized. In DNA form, the CDR3 reads TGTGCCAGCAGGGCTAGCGGGGGCCTCTACAATGAGCAGTTCTTC. Translating it yields CASRASGGLYNEQFF. The chain recombines TRBV6-1 with TRBJ2-1; TRBD2 aligns across 10 bases. V lost 6 bases and J lost 3; bases outside the gene matches: 5. The CDR3 sequence is 15 residues long. Germline V lookup: CDR1 MNHNS, CDR2 SASEGT.

CDR3 region: CASSPSYSGTYNEQFF. The CDR3 DNA reads as TGTGCCAGCAGCCCCTCATATAGCGGAACCTACAATGAGCAGTTCTTC. The chain combines TRBV11-1 with TRBJ2-1; a weak D match, TRBD2 (6 bases). Germline V gives CDR1 SGHAT, CDR2 FQDESV (reference sequence). This CDR3 has 16 residues. V lost 5 bases to trimming and J lost 2 bases, with 16 bases between them.